This TCR beta chain was sequenced for a study of shared clonotypes between healthy human individuals. Study details: Sampling drew on donors who were a couple of women and a few men aged 18 to 49.

Germline lookup yields CDR1 SGDLS and CDR2 YYNGEE. CDR3 length: 15 amino acids. Trimming pared 1 base from V and 1 base from J, leaving 8 bases between. This clone was recorded once. Nashville, Tennessee was home to all donors, each a Caucasian adult. The study used 100 million or so PBMCs per unsorted sample for genomic DNA. Each subset's genomic DNA was split evenly across several immunoSEQ plates. Profiled with immunoSEQ multiplex PCR; TCRdb holds only in-frame clones, not every one. The sample includes a few hundred thousand clones, 75% to 80% of them seen just once. The rearrangement uses TRBV9 and TRBJ2-2; no reliable D call. The source of this sequence is a woman aged 40 to 50 in good health. Some clones in this sample may be carry-over from other donors' samples. The source material was PBMCs. This CDR3 reads CASSVRDQNTGELFF. CDR3 coding DNA: TGTGCCAGCAGCGTAAGAGACCAGAACACCGGGGAGCTGTTTTTT.